The next 8 T cell receptor beta chains were all read from a single sample in a study of T cell responses to AZD1222 COVID-19 vaccine. Generated by immunoSEQ multiplex PCR, the TCRdb table keeps only in-frame clones and is missing some. The data contain 150,000 to 200,000 clones, 93% of them seen just once; the ten biggest clones take up roughly 1%. The input for sequencing was peripheral blood, taken on day 0 of AZD1222 vaccination. The receptor source for this set is an adult in good health.

The chain couples TRBV9 to TRBJ2-3; 10 nucleotides agree with TRBD2. V trimming: 0 bases; J trimming: 0 bases; junction bases outside the gene matches: 4. Germline CDR1 is SGDLS and CDR2 is YYNGEE. This CDR3 contains 17 residues. In DNA form, the CDR3 reads TGTGCCAGCAGCGTAGCTGGTAGCGGGGGGAGCACAGATACGCAGTATTTT. Amino acid sequence: CASSVAGSGGSTDTQYF.

V and J are TRBV19 and TRBJ2-3; no clear D gene. The CDR3 is 13 residues long. Germline V CDR1 and CDR2: LNHDA, SQIVND (reference sequence). V lost 2 bases and J 1 base, leaving 4 bases between the germline ends. The CDR3 protein is CASSIRGTDTQYF. In DNA form, the CDR3 reads TGTGCCAGTAGTATACGGGGCACAGATACGCAGTATTTT.

The chain uses TRBV27 and TRBJ2-1; D remains ambiguous. CDR1 MNHEY and CDR2 SMNVEV come from the germline V gene (reference sequence). V was trimmed by 4 bases and J by 14 bases, leaving 15 bases between them. The CDR3 is 12 residues long. The DNA of the CDR3 is TGTGCCAGCAGTTCAGCCTTCTTGGGCGAGTTCTTC. Its protein is CASSSAFLGEFF.

The DNA for the CDR3 is TGTGCCAGCAGCGTAGCTGGGGACAGGGGCTACGAGCAGTACTTC. Translated, it gives CASSVAGDRGYEQYF. The V call is TRBV9, the J call TRBJ2-7, with 10 nucleotides matching TRBD1. This CDR3 contains 15 residues. Germline lookup yields CDR1 SGDLS and CDR2 YYNGEE. The junction had 3 bases not matched to a gene; V was cut back by 0 bases and J by 3 bases.

The genes are TRBV11-2 and TRBJ1-1; no definite D call. In germline, CDR1 is SGHAT, CDR2 FQNNGV. The CDR3 sequence is 12 residues long. Trimming took off 6 bases at V and 6 bases at J, with 11 bases between the two ends. CDR3 bases: TGTGCCAGCAGACACGATGATGCTGAAGCTTTCTTT. Amino acid sequence: CASRHDDAEAFF.

V is TRBV27 and J is TRBJ2-7; D is possibly TRBD2 (7 bases). V dropped 2 bases and J dropped 3 bases, with 11 bases sitting between them. Germline assignment: CDR1 MNHEY and CDR2 SMNVEV (reference sequence). The CDR3 sequence is 14 residues long. DNA of the CDR3: TGTGCCAGCAGTTTACGGGGGGCCGACTACGAGCAGTACTTC. Residues: CASSLRGADYEQYF.

V gene TRBV5-8 combines with J gene TRBJ2-7, with a tentative D call TRBD1 (5 bases). Looked up from germline, CDR1 is SGHTS and CDR2 is YDEGEE. This CDR3 contains 15 residues. The V end was cut by 4 bases, the J end by 3 bases, with 17 bases between. The CDR3 loop is CASSNDRSTDYEQYF. DNA of the CDR3: TGTGCCAGCAGCAACGACAGAAGCACCGACTACGAGCAGTACTTC. The full variable domain, in which reference TRBV5-8 and TRBJ2-7 provide the parts outside the CDR3, is EAGVTQSPTHLIKTRGQQATLRCSPISGHTSVYWYQQALGLGLQFLLWYDEGEERNRGNFPPRFSGRQFPNYSSELNVNALELEDSALYLCASSNDRSTDYEQYFGPGTRLTVT.

The chain employs TRBV19 and TRBJ1-2; D gene uncertain. The germline V and J ends were trimmed by 3 bases and 2 bases, with 10 bases remaining between them. This CDR3 contains 14 residues. From germline, CDR1 is LNHDA and CDR2 SQIVND (reference sequence). CDR3 residues: CASSIYNGNYGYTF. The DNA for the CDR3 is TGTGCCAGTAGTATTTATAACGGGAACTATGGCTACACCTTC.